This T cell receptor beta chain was documented in a study of blood T cell repertoires in COVID-19. For the study at large: Spain, Italy and the United States supplied samples that represented acute and convalescent COVID-19.

In the original analysis: Reference gene primer amplification in the assay estimated nucleated cell counts. Clones were sequenced by immunoSEQ multiplex PCR, and TCRdb holds only the in-frame ones, with some missing. That table furnishes V, J and clone size, whereas the DNA furnished D and trimming. This sample has about 77,000 clones, with 75% to 85% found just once. With 6 bases clipped from V and 2 bases from J, the junction kept 7 bases outside the gene matches. CDR1 is MNHEY, CDR2 SVGAGI, per germline. The CDR3 has 15 amino acids. Sequencing used peripheral blood. The sequence was collected from a woman in her 70s with acute or convalescent COVID-19. The V and J genes are TRBV6-5 and TRBJ2-7; 10 nucleotides agree with TRBD2. The CDR3 DNA reads TGTGCCAGCAGGACGACTAGCGGGCGAACCTACGAGCAGTACTTC. It specifies CASRTTSGRTYEQYF.